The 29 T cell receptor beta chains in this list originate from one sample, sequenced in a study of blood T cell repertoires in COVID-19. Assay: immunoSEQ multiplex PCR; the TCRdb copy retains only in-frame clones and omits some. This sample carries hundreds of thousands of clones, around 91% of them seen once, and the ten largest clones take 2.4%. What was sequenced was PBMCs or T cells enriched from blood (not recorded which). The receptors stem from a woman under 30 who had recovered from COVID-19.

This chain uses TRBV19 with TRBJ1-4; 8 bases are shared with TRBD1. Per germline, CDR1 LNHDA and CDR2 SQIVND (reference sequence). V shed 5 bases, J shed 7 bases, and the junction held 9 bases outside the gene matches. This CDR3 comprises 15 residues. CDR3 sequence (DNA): TGTGCCAGTAGTCCGATGGACAGGGACCGTGAAAAACTGTTTTTT. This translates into CASSPMDRDREKLFF.

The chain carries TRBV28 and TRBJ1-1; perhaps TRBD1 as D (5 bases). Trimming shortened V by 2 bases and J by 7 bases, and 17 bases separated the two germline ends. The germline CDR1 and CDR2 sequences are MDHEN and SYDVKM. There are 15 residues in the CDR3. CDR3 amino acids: CASSLRGRKRFEAFF. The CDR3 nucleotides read TGTGCCAGCAGTTTAAGGGGAAGGAAGCGTTTTGAAGCTTTCTTT.

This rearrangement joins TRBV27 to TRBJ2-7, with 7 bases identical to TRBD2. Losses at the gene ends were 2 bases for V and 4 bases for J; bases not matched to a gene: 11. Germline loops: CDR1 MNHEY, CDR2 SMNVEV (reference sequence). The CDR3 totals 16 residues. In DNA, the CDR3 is TGTGCCAGCAGTTTAGGAGGCGGGGGATCTCCTTACGAGCAGTACTTC. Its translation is CASSLGGGGSPYEQYF.

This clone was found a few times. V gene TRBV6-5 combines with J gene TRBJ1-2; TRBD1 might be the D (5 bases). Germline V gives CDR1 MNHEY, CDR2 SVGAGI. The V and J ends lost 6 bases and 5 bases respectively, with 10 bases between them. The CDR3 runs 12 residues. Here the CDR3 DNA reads TGTGCCAGCAGGGCGGGACTTTATGGCTACACCTTC. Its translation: CASRAGLYGYTF.

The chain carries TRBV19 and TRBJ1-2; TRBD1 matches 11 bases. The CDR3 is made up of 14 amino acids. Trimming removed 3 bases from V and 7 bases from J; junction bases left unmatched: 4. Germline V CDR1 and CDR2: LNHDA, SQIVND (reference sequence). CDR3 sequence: CASSIGTGGPGYTF. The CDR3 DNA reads TGTGCCAGTAGTATTGGGACAGGGGGTCCTGGCTACACCTTC. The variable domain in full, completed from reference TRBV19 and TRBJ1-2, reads DGGITQSPKYLFRKEGQNVTLSCEQNLNHDAMYWYRQDPGQGLRLIYYSQIVNDFQKGDIAEGYSVSREKKESFPLTVTSAQKNPTAFYLCASSIGTGGPGYTFGSGTRLTVV.

For the CDR3, the DNA is TGTGCCAGCAGCTTCAGTGGAAAAAGGGAGTCCTACAATGAGCAGTTCTTC. Translated: CASSFSGKRESYNEQFF. This chain connects TRBV7-9 to TRBJ2-1, with a weak D call TRBD2 (5 bases). This CDR3 comprises 17 residues. From germline, CDR1 is SEHNR and CDR2 FQNEAQ (reference sequence). V was clipped by 3 bases and J by 1 base, with 16 bases between them.

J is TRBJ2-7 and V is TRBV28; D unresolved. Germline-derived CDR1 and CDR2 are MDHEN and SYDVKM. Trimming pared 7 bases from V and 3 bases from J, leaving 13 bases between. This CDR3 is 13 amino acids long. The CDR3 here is CASTTPNYYEQYF. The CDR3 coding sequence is TGTGCCAGCACCACCCCTAATTACTACGAGCAGTACTTC.

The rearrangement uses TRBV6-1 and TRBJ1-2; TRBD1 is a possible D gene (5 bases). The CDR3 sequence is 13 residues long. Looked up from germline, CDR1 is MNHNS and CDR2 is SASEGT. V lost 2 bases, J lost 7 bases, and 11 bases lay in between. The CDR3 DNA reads TGTGCCAGCAGTGAACAGTTGCAGGGTGGCTACACCTTC. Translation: CASSEQLQGGYTF.

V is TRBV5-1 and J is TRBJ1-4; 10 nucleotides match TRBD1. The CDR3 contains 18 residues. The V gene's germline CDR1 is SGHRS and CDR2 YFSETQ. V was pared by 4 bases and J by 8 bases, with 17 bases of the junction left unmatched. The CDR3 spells CASSKAGTGVPLYEKLFF. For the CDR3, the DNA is TGCGCCAGCAGCAAAGCCGGGACAGGGGTCCCCCTGTACGAAAAACTGTTTTTT.

Here the CDR3 DNA reads TGTGCCGTTCGGGGACAGGGACCCTACGAGCAGTACTTC. Translated: CAVRGQGPYEQYF. J is TRBJ2-7 and V is TRBV19, with TRBD1 matching over 9 bases. CDR1 and CDR2 (germline): LNHDA, SQIVND (reference sequence). CDR3 length: 13 amino acids. The V and J ends lost 11 bases and 2 bases, in that order; junction bases with no gene match: 7. The whole variable domain, remainder taken from reference TRBV19 and TRBJ2-7, is DGGITQSPKYLFRKEGQNVTLSCEQNLNHDAMYWYRQDPGQGLRLIYYSQIVNDFQKGDIAEGYSVSREKKESFPLTVTSAQKNPTAFYLCAVRGQGPYEQYFGPGTRLTVT.

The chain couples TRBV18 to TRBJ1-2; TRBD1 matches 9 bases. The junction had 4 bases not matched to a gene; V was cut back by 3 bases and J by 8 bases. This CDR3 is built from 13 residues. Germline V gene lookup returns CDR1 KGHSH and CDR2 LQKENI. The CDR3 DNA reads TGTGCCAGCTCACCCGGGACAGGGATAGGCTACACCTTC. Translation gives CASSPGTGIGYTF.

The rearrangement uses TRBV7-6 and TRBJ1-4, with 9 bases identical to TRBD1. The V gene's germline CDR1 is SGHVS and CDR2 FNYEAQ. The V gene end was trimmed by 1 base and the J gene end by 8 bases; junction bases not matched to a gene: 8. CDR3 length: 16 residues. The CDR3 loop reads CASSLGSGQGWEKLFF. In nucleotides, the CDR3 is TGTGCCAGCAGCTTAGGATCCGGACAGGGGTGGGAAAAACTGTTTTTT. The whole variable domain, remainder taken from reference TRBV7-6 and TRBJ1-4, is GAGVSQSPRYKVTKRGQDVALRCDPISGHVSLYWYRQALGQGPEFLTYFNYEAQQDKSGLPNDRFSAERPEGSISTLTIQRTEQRDSAMYRCASSLGSGQGWEKLFFGSGTQLSVL.

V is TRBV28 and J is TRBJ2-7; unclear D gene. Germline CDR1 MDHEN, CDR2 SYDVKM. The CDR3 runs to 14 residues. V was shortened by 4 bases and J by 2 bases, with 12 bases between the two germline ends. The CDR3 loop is CASSSLVAAYEQYF. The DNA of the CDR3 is TGTGCCAGCAGTTCCCTAGTGGCCGCCTACGAGCAGTACTTC.

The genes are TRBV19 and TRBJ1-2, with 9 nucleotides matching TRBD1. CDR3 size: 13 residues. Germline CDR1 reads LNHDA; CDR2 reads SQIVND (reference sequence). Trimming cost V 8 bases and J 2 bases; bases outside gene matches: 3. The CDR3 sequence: CASGTGHNYGYTF. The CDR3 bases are TGTGCCAGTGGGACAGGGCACAACTATGGCTACACCTTC.

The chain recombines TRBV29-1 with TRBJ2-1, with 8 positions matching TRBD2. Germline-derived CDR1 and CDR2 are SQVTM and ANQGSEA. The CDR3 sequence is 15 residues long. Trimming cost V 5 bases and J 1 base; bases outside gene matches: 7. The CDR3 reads CSVSIGGGSYNEQFF. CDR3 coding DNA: TGCAGCGTTTCGATCGGGGGGGGTTCCTACAATGAGCAGTTCTTC.

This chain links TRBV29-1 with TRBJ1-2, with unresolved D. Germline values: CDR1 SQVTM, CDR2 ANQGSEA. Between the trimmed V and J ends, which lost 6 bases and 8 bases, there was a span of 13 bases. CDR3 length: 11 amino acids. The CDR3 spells CSVDPREGYTF. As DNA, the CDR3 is TGCAGCGTCGACCCGCGGGAGGGCTACACCTTC.

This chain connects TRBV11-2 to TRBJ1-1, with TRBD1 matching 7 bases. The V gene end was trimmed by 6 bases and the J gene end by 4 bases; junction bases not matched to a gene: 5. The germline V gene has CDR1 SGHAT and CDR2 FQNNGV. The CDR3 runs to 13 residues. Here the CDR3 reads CASSAQGGTEAFF. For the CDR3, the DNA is TGTGCCAGCAGTGCCCAGGGGGGCACTGAAGCTTTCTTT.

This chain's CDR3 is CATSPAGGPETQYF. The CDR3 nucleotides are TGTGCCACCAGCCCAGCGGGGGGCCCGGAGACCCAGTACTTC. V usage is TRBV15 and J usage is TRBJ2-5; 9 nucleotides line up with TRBD2. V was pared by 5 bases and J by 5 bases, with 6 bases of the junction left unmatched. The germline V gene has CDR1 LNHNV and CDR2 YYDKDF (reference sequence). The CDR3 has 14 amino acids.

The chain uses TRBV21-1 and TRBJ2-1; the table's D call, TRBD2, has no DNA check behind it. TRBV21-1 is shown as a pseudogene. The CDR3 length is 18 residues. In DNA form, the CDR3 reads TGTGCCAGCAGCAAAGGATTGGCTAGCGGGGGGTTTGGCAATGAGCAGTTCTTC. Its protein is CASSKGLASGGFGNEQFF.

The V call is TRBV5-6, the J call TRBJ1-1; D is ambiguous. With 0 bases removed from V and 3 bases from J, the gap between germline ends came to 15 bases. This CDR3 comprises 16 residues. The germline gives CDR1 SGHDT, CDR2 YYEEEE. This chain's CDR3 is CASSLAGGSGDTEAFF. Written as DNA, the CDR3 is TGTGCCAGCAGCTTGGCAGGAGGGTCCGGGGACACTGAAGCTTTCTTT.

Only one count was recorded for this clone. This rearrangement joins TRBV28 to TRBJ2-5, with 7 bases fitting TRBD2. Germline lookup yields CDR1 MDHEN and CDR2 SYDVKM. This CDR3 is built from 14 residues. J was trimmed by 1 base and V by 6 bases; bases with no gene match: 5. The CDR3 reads CASRSGTTQETQYF. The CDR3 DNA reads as TGTGCCAGCAGATCCGGGACTACCCAAGAGACCCAGTACTTC.

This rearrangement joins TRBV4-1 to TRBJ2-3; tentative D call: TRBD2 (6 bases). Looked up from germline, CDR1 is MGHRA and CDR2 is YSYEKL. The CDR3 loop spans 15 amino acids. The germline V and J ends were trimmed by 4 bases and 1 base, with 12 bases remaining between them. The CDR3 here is CASSLAVWGTDTQYF. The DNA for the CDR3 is TGCGCCAGCAGCCTAGCGGTGTGGGGCACAGATACGCAGTATTTT.

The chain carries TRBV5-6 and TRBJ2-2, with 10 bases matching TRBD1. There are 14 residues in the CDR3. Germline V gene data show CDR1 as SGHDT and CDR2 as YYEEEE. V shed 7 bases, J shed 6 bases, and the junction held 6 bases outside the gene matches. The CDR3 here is CASRGQGVAGELFF. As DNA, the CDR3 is TGTGCCAGCCGTGGACAGGGGGTGGCCGGGGAGCTGTTTTTT.

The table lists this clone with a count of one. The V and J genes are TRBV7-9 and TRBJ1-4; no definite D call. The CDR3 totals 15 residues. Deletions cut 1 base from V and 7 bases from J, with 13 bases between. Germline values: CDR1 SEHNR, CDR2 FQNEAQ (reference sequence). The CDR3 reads CASSLEAGRGEKLFF. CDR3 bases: TGTGCCAGCAGCTTAGAGGCAGGCCGGGGTGAAAAACTGTTTTTT.

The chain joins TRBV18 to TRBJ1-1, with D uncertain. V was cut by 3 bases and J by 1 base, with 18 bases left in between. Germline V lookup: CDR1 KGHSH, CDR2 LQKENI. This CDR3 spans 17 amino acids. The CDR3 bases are TGTGCCAGCTCACCTAGGTTTTTAGGCGAGCGGAACACTGAAGCTTTCTTT. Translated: CASSPRFLGERNTEAFF.

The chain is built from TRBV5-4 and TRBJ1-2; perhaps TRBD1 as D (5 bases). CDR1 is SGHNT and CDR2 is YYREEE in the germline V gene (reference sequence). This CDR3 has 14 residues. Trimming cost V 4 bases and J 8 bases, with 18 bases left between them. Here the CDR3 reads CASSLGGGDVGYTF. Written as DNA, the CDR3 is TGTGCCAGCAGCCTTGGGGGAGGGGATGTAGGCTACACCTTC.

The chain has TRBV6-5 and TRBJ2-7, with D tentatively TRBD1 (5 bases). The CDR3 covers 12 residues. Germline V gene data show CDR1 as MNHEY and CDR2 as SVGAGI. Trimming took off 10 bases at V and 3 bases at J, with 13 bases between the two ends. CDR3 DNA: TGTGCCACCCAGACAGAGATCTACGAGCAGTACTTC. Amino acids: CATQTEIYEQYF.

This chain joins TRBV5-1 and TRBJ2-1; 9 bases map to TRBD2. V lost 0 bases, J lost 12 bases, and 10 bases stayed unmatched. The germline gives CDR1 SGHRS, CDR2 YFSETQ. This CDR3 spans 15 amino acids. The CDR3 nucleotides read TGCGCCAGCAGCTTGGAAGGCGGGGGGGCCGTGAGGCAGTTCTTC. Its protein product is CASSLEGGGAVRQFF. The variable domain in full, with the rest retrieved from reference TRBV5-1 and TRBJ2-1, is KAGVTQTPRYLIKTRGQQVTLSCSPISGHRSVSWYQQTPGQGLQFLFEYFSETQRNKGNFPGRFSGRQFSNSRSEMNVSTLELGDSALYLCASSLEGGGAVRQFFGPGTRLTVL.

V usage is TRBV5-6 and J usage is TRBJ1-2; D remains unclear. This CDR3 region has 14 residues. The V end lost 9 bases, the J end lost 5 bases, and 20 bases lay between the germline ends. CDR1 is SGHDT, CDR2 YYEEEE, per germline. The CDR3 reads CATRLMGQTYGYTF. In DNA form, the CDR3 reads TGTGCCACCAGGCTGATGGGTCAGACATATGGCTACACCTTC.